The 25 T cell receptor beta chains below were found in one sample sequenced in a study of patients and donors after allogeneic stem cell transplantation. TCRdb re-called the RT-PCR reads with MiXCR, one entry per CDR3 protein. The sample lists tens of thousands of distinct CDR3 sequences, about 48% occurring once. The material sequenced was blood, either unsorted or a sorted T cell fraction (not recorded which). All receptors come from a human donor who was either an allogeneic HSCT recipient or a stem cell or donor lymphocyte infusion donor (not recorded which). It is not recorded whose cells these are; they may come from a transplant donor.

This chain links TRBV12-3 or TRBV12-4 with TRBJ1-6; 10 bases match TRBD1. This CDR3 has 15 amino acids. The ends lost 5 bases at V and 10 bases at J; junction bases unmatched: 8. This CDR3 is CASSVRDRGGSPLHF. The CDR3 DNA is TGTGCCAGCAGTGTCCGGGACAGGGGTGGATCACCCCTCCACTTT.

V gene TRBV6-2 or TRBV6-3 combines with J gene TRBJ2-5; 7 bases are a match to TRBD1. This CDR3 is built from 14 residues. CDR1 and CDR2 from the germline V gene are MNHEY and SVGEGT. With V trimmed by 5 bases and J by 2 bases, 5 bases remained unmatched. The CDR3 sequence: CASSPWTGQETQYF. The CDR3 nucleotides read TGTGCCAGCAGTCCCTGGACAGGACAAGAGACCCAGTACTTC.

This clonotype was seen more than once but under ten times. This chain connects TRBV27 to TRBJ1-2; a possible D gene is TRBD1 (5 bases). Germline V gene sequence: CDR1 MNHEY, CDR2 SMNVEV (reference sequence). The CDR3 runs to 14 residues. The ends were cut back, 4 bases at V and 4 bases at J, with 13 bases in the middle. CDR3 loop: CASSSSGRAYGYTF. The CDR3 DNA reads as TGTGCCAGCAGTTCGTCGGGGCGAGCCTATGGCTACACCTTC.

This clonotype was counted a few times. V and J are TRBV9 and TRBJ1-3; no definite D call. Trimming shortened V by 0 bases and J by 0 bases, and 4 bases separated the two germline ends. The CDR3 is 14 amino acids. Germline values: CDR1 SGDLS, CDR2 YYNGEE. DNA for the CDR3: TGTGCCAGCAGCGTAGATCCCTCTGGAAACACCATATATTTT. Its translation is CASSVDPSGNTIYF.

V usage is TRBV12-3 or TRBV12-4 and J usage is TRBJ1-5; D is ambiguous. The CDR3 totals 16 residues. The V end was cut by 5 bases, the J end by 1 base, with 15 bases between. CDR3 coding DNA: TGTGCCAGCAGTCCGACCCTGGCTGGGAGCAATCAGCCCCAGCATTTT. Translating it yields CASSPTLAGSNQPQHF.

This chain joins TRBV5-1 and TRBJ1-3; D gene unclear. The CDR3 covers 13 residues. In germline, CDR1 is SGHRS, CDR2 YFSETQ. Trimming took off 1 base at V and 8 bases at J, with 10 bases between the two ends. CDR3 sequence reads: CASSLLGSDTIYF. CDR3 sequence (DNA): TGCGCCAGCAGCTTGCTGGGATCTGACACCATATATTTT.

The rearrangement joins TRBV4-3 to TRBJ1-1; D is unclear. The V gene's germline CDR1 is LGHNA and CDR2 YSLEER. Deletions cut 3 bases from V and 1 base from J, with 24 bases between. The CDR3 totals 19 residues. The CDR3 nucleotides are TGCGCCAGCAGCCAGGAGACGGGCAGGATAAGAGGTCGGAACACTGAAGCTTTCTTT. This encodes CASSQETGRIRGRNTEAFF.

This clonotype showed up just a few times. The gene calls are TRBV9 and TRBJ1-4; D is perhaps TRBD1 (5 bases). Trimming stripped 3 bases from V and 2 bases from J, with 14 bases between. This CDR3 spans 16 amino acids. The germline V gene has CDR1 SGDLS and CDR2 YYNGEE. CDR3 amino acids: CASSANRDGTNEKLFF. The CDR3, as DNA: TGTGCCAGCAGCGCTAATAGGGACGGTACTAATGAAAAACTGTTTTTT.

This clonotype was seen a single time. The V gene is TRBV19, the J gene TRBJ1-3; unclear D gene. Trimming shortened V by 3 bases and J by 0 bases, and 12 bases separated the two germline ends. Germline values: CDR1 LNHDA, CDR2 SQIVND (reference sequence). The CDR3 totals 16 residues. The CDR3 loop is CASSISLWSSGNTIYF. CDR3 in DNA: TGTGCCAGTAGTATCTCTCTTTGGAGCTCTGGAAACACCATATATTTT.

This sequence joins TRBV15 and TRBJ2-1; 7 bases are a match to TRBD1. The trim removed 0 bases at V and 8 bases at J, leaving 10 bases unmatched. This CDR3 is built from 16 residues. Per germline, CDR1 LNHNV and CDR2 YYDKDF (reference sequence). The CDR3 sequence is CATSRDPRGTADEQFF. In nucleotides, the CDR3 is TGTGCCACCAGCAGAGATCCCAGGGGGACAGCCGATGAGCAGTTCTTC.

In this sample, this clonotype turned up a few times. V gene TRBV5-5 combines with J gene TRBJ1-2; D perhaps matches TRBD1 (5 bases). This CDR3 is built from 13 residues. Germline V gene lookup returns CDR1 SGHKS and CDR2 YYEKEE (reference sequence). With 4 bases removed from V and 2 bases from J, the gap between germline ends came to 9 bases. The chain's CDR3 is CASSKTVNYGYTF. The CDR3 DNA is TGTGCCAGCAGCAAGACAGTAAACTATGGCTACACCTTC.

The CDR3 coding sequence is TGCAGCGTTGAAGACTTAGCGGGAGGCCCCTCCATTGAAGATACGCAGTATTTT. It codes for CSVEDLAGGPSIEDTQYF. This chain uses TRBV29-1 with TRBJ2-3; 10 bases are shared with TRBD2. The germline V gene has CDR1 SQVTM and CDR2 ANQGSEA. J was trimmed by 5 bases and V by 0 bases; bases with no gene match: 14. This CDR3 has 18 amino acids.

The gene calls are TRBV12-3 or TRBV12-4 and TRBJ2-1; D remains unclear. V lost 0 bases, J lost 13 bases, and 16 bases lay in between. The CDR3 runs to 14 residues. The CDR3 region has the DNA TGTGCCAGCAGTTTAGCCCGTCTCGCTGTGTCCCAGTTCTTC. It is translated as CASSLARLAVSQFF.

This chain connects TRBV6-5 to TRBJ2-3; tentatively, D is TRBD1 or TRBD2 (5 bases each). V lost 6 bases to trimming and J lost 5 bases, with 12 bases between them. The CDR3 loop spans 13 amino acids. Per the germline V gene, CDR1 is MNHEY and CDR2 is SVGAGI. The CDR3 is CASRRDVLDTQYF. CDR3 coding DNA: TGTGCCAGCAGACGGGACGTATTAGATACGCAGTATTTT.

The rearrangement uses TRBV3-1 and TRBJ1-1; D ambiguous. The V gene lost 4 bases and the J gene lost 4 bases, with 10 bases spanning the gap. CDR1 is LGHDT, CDR2 YNNKEL, per germline (reference sequence). The CDR3 loop spans 13 amino acids. The CDR3 spells CASSLGPTTEAFF. CDR3 nucleotide sequence: TGTGCCAGCAGCCTCGGACCGACCACTGAAGCTTTCTTT.

This chain connects TRBV28 to TRBJ2-4, with D possibly being TRBD2 (5 bases). Germline lookup yields CDR1 MDHEN and CDR2 SYDVKM. This CDR3 spans 15 amino acids. V was clipped by 7 bases and J by 1 base, with 14 bases between them. This CDR3 is CASIAGGEAKNIQYF. As DNA, the CDR3 is TGTGCCAGCATCGCGGGTGGGGAGGCCAAAAACATTCAGTACTTC. Drawing the rest from reference TRBV28 and TRBJ2-4, the complete variable domain is DVKVTQSSRYLVKRTGEKVFLECVQDMDHENMFWYRQDPGLGLRLIYFSYDVKMKEKGDIPEGYSVSREKKERFSLILESASTNQTSMYLCASIAGGEAKNIQYFGAGTRLSVL.

This sequence joins TRBV20-1 and TRBJ2-7; D not resolved. V was shortened by 1 base and J by 0 bases, with 13 bases between the two germline ends. This CDR3 is built from 15 residues. Germline CDR1 DFQATT, CDR2 SNEGSKA (reference sequence). The CDR3 region has the DNA TGCAGTGCTAGAGCCGGCAGCACCGTCTCCTACGAGCAGTACTTC. As protein: CSARAGSTVSYEQYF.

This chain joins TRBV28 and TRBJ1-1; a weak D match, TRBD1 (5 bases). The CDR3 extends over 15 amino acids. From germline, CDR1 is MDHEN and CDR2 SYDVKM. Trimming left V 1 base short and J 4 bases short, with 13 bases between. CDR3 in amino acids: CASSLSPGWSTEAFF. CDR3 bases: TGTGCCAGCAGTTTATCCCCAGGGTGGTCCACTGAAGCTTTCTTT.

The chain employs TRBV12-3 or TRBV12-4 and TRBJ2-7, with D possibly being TRBD1 or TRBD2 (5 bases each). The V and J ends lost 6 bases and 3 bases respectively, with 12 bases between them. The CDR3 is 13 amino acids. CDR3 nucleotide sequence: TGTGCCAGCAGAATGGGACCACACTACGAGCAGTACTTC. Translating it yields CASRMGPHYEQYF.

The rearrangement joins TRBV7-3 to TRBJ1-5, with D tentatively TRBD1 (5 bases). The germline V gene encodes CDR1 SGHTA and CDR2 FQGTGA. There are 13 residues in the CDR3. Trimming pared 2 bases from V and 7 bases from J, leaving 9 bases between. The CDR3 region is CASSLGAEQPQHF. The CDR3 coding sequence is TGTGCCAGCAGCTTAGGGGCCGAACAGCCCCAGCATTTT.

The rearrangement joins TRBV9 to TRBJ2-7; possible D gene TRBD2, 6 bases. From germline, CDR1 is SGDLS and CDR2 YYNGEE. The CDR3 runs to 15 residues. The germline V and J ends were trimmed by 2 bases and 0 bases, with 12 bases remaining between them. CDR3 amino acids: CASSVTGTYSYEQYF. CDR3 DNA: TGTGCCAGCAGCGTCACCGGGACTTACTCCTACGAGCAGTACTTC.

The J gene is TRBJ2-4, the V gene TRBV29-1; D is possibly TRBD1 (6 bases). V was shortened by 7 bases and J by 8 bases, with 12 bases between the two germline ends. CDR1 is SQVTM, CDR2 ANQGSEA, per germline. This CDR3 has 11 amino acids. In DNA, the CDR3 is TGCAGCGCAAACAACAGGGACATTCAGTACTTC. Translated, it gives CSANNRDIQYF.

Here the CDR3 DNA reads TGTGCCAGCAGTTTGGGGCCCAGCTCCTATAATTCACCCCTCCACTTT. It is translated as CASSLGPSSYNSPLHF. This chain joins TRBV12-3 or TRBV12-4 and TRBJ1-6, with D perhaps TRBD1 (5 bases). Trimming stripped 3 bases from V and 0 bases from J, with 9 bases between. The CDR3 loop spans 16 amino acids.

This chain connects TRBV9 to TRBJ1-6; unclear D gene. V lost 3 bases to trimming and J lost 6 bases, with 7 bases between them. Germline assignment: CDR1 SGDLS and CDR2 YYNGEE. The CDR3 sequence is 13 residues long. CDR3 nucleotide sequence: TGTGCCAGCAGCGACCAACCTAATTCACCCCTCCACTTT. It is translated as CASSDQPNSPLHF. The full variable domain, rest sourced from reference TRBV9 and TRBJ1-6, is DSGVTQTPKHLITATGQRVTLRCSPRSGDLSVYWYQQSLDQGLQFLIQYYNGEERAKGNILERFSAQQFPDLHSELNLSSLELGDSALYFCASSDQPNSPLHFGNGTRLTVT.

This rearrangement joins TRBV4-1 to TRBJ2-7; D unresolved. Trimming removed 4 bases at V and 2 bases at J, with 12 bases between. Per germline, CDR1 MGHRA and CDR2 YSYEKL. The CDR3 extends over 14 amino acids. The CDR3 sequence: CASSLALPPYEQYF. DNA of the CDR3: TGCGCCAGCAGCCTTGCCCTACCTCCCTACGAGCAGTACTTC.